Each of the 16 T cell receptor beta chains below was sequenced from the same sample in a study of T cell responses to AZD1222 COVID-19 vaccine. Sequencing was performed with immunoSEQ multiplex PCR; in TCRdb, only in-frame clones are kept and a portion is missing. Of around 140,000 clones in the sample, more than 85% are singletons; the top ten hold around 10%. Sequencing used peripheral blood, obtained after recovery from COVID-19. Receptors were obtained from an adult who had recovered from COVID-19.

This clone came up a few times. The chain joins TRBV19 to TRBJ1-2; 7 nucleotides line up with TRBD1. The CDR3 consists of 14 residues. Germline CDR1 is LNHDA and CDR2 is SQIVND (reference sequence). V gave up 3 bases and J gave up 6 bases; unmatched junction bases: 7. CDR3 DNA: TGTGCCAGTAGTATCGCCAGGGGGGCAAATGGCTACACCTTC. This codes for CASSIARGANGYTF.

This sequence joins TRBV6-5 and TRBJ1-1; D not resolved. Trimming took off 7 bases at V and 1 base at J, with 13 bases between the two ends. The CDR3 length is 14 residues. In germline, CDR1 is MNHEY, CDR2 SVGAGI. CDR3 sequence reads: CASIPGGTNTEAFF. CDR3 DNA: TGTGCCAGCATCCCGGGCGGAACGAACACTGAAGCTTTCTTT.

The rearrangement joins TRBV6-4 to TRBJ2-5; the match to TRBD2 covers 8 bases. The V segment lost 2 bases and the J segment 5 bases; nucleotides outside the gene matches: 7. The CDR3 loop spans 15 amino acids. Germline-derived CDR1 and CDR2 are MRHNA and SNTAGT. This chain's CDR3 is CASSDRAGEGETQYF. CDR3 nucleotide sequence: TGTGCCAGCAGTGACAGAGCGGGAGAGGGGGAGACCCAGTACTTC.

This rearrangement joins TRBV10-3 to TRBJ2-3; 9 bases match TRBD2. CDR1 is ENHRY, CDR2 SYGVKD, per germline. V gave up 0 bases and J gave up 3 bases; unmatched junction bases: 4. The CDR3 contains 16 residues. CDR3 bases: TGTGCCATCAGTGAGTCGAGGGGACTAGCAACAGATACGCAGTATTTT. It encodes CAISESRGLATDTQYF.

The chain combines TRBV7-9 with TRBJ2-1; TRBD2 is a possible D gene (5 bases). The CDR3 is 15 residues long. V lost 8 bases and J lost 6, with 20 bases in between. The germline gives CDR1 SEHNR, CDR2 FQNEAQ (reference sequence). The CDR3 region is CASVAGKTDFNEQFF. CDR3 sequence (DNA): TGTGCCAGCGTCGCCGGGAAAACCGACTTCAATGAGCAGTTCTTC.

J is TRBJ2-7 and V is TRBV6-5; D possibly matches TRBD1 or TRBD2 (5 bases each). The germline V gene has CDR1 MNHEY and CDR2 SVGAGI. This CDR3 comprises 13 residues. The V end was cut by 2 bases, the J end by 6 bases, with 11 bases between. The CDR3, as DNA: TGTGCCAGCAGTTACCCCGGGACCCCCGAGCAGTACTTC. Protein: CASSYPGTPEQYF.

The chain recombines TRBV6-2 or TRBV6-3 with TRBJ1-2; possibly TRBD1 for D (5 bases). Germline lookup yields CDR1 MNHEY and CDR2 SVGEGT. The CDR3 runs 14 residues. Between the trimmed V and J ends, which lost 5 bases and 0 bases, there was a span of 10 bases. The CDR3 nucleotides are TGTGCCAGCAGTGGGGGGACGGCTAACTATGGCTACACCTTC. It translates to CASSGGTANYGYTF.

This chain connects TRBV5-1 to TRBJ2-2; 10 bases match TRBD2. With V trimmed by 0 bases and J by 7 bases, 3 bases remained unmatched. This CDR3 has 15 amino acids. CDR1 and CDR2 (germline): SGHRS, YFSETQ. The CDR3 nucleotides are TGCGCCAGCAGCTTGGGTCTAGCGGGAGACGGGGAGCTGTTTTTT. Its protein product is CASSLGLAGDGELFF. The full variable domain, rest sourced from reference TRBV5-1 and TRBJ2-2, is KAGVTQTPRYLIKTRGQQVTLSCSPISGHRSVSWYQQTPGQGLQFLFEYFSETQRNKGNFPGRFSGRQFSNSRSEMNVSTLELGDSALYLCASSLGLAGDGELFFGEGSRLTVL.

The V and J genes are TRBV11-1 and TRBJ1-4; D ambiguous. Germline V gene sequence: CDR1 SGHAT, CDR2 FQDESV (reference sequence). The CDR3 extends over 15 amino acids. Trimming shortened V by 3 bases and J by 1 base, and 9 bases separated the two germline ends. This chain's CDR3 is CASSLELRTNEKLFF. The CDR3 DNA is TGTGCCAGCAGCTTGGAGTTGCGAACTAATGAAAAACTGTTTTTT.

The rearrangement joins TRBV10-3 to TRBJ2-3; no definite D call. This CDR3 spans 13 amino acids. The V gene lost 0 bases and the J gene lost 4 bases, with 5 bases spanning the gap. Germline CDR1 reads ENHRY; CDR2 reads SYGVKD. CDR3 coding DNA: TGTGCCATCAGTGAGTCGATCGCAGATACGCAGTATTTT. Translation: CAISESIADTQYF.

The rearrangement uses TRBV28 and TRBJ2-2, with TRBD1 matching over 10 bases. Germline values: CDR1 MDHEN, CDR2 SYDVKM. This CDR3 is 16 amino acids long. V was pared by 5 bases and J by 3 bases, with 6 bases of the junction left unmatched. CDR3 in amino acids: CASSGPGQGYTGELFF. CDR3 sequence (DNA): TGTGCCAGCAGTGGCCCGGGACAGGGGTACACCGGGGAGCTGTTTTTT.

The chain links TRBV2 to TRBJ2-7, with 7 bases fitting TRBD2. The CDR3 length is 15 residues. V lost 6 bases to trimming and J lost 2 bases; unmatched junction nucleotides: 10. The V gene's germline CDR1 is SNHLY and CDR2 FYNNEI. The CDR3 protein is CASRGGRASPYEQYF. The CDR3 DNA is TGTGCCAGCAGGGGGGGGAGGGCAAGCCCCTACGAGCAGTACTTC.

The J gene is TRBJ2-7, the V gene TRBV5-6; D gene ambiguous. Germline values: CDR1 SGHDT, CDR2 YYEEEE. V was cut by 1 base and J by 0 bases, with 14 bases left in between. The CDR3 is 16 amino acids. The DNA for the CDR3 is TGTGCCAGCAGCTTGCCTTGGCAGCCTACCTCCTACGAGCAGTACTTC. This sequence encodes CASSLPWQPTSYEQYF.

This chain joins TRBV10-3 and TRBJ2-7; D tentatively reads TRBD1 or TRBD2 (5 bases each). The ends were cut back, 9 bases at V and 4 bases at J, with 13 bases in the middle. CDR1 ENHRY and CDR2 SYGVKD come from the germline V gene. The CDR3 extends over 12 amino acids. DNA of the CDR3: TGTGCCATGGCCCGGGACGGTTACGAGCAGTACTTC. Translating it yields CAMARDGYEQYF.

This chain links TRBV29-1 with TRBJ2-7; 9 nucleotides align to TRBD1. CDR3 length equals 16 residues. Germline V gene sequence: CDR1 SQVTM, CDR2 ANQGSEA. V was pared by 1 base and J by 2 bases, with 9 bases of the junction left unmatched. The CDR3 sequence: CSVEGRRDRETYEQYF. In nucleotides, the CDR3 is TGCAGCGTTGAAGGCCGCCGGGACAGGGAGACCTACGAGCAGTACTTC.

The chain uses TRBV21-1 and TRBJ1-2. TRBV21-1 is labeled a pseudogene. This CDR3 region has 17 residues. CDR3 sequence reads: CASSKRATKQYNYGYTF. In nucleotides, the CDR3 is TGTGCCAGCAGCAAAAGAGCGACTAAGCAGTATAACTATGGCTACACCTTC.